Presented here are 27 T cell receptor beta chains from one specimen sequenced in a study of blood T cell repertoires in COVID-19 (dated by TCRdb to about 2020). Receptor libraries were prepared by the immunoSEQ multiplex PCR assay. Here the immuneACCESS table is served through TCRdb, limited to in-frame sequences with V and J called. Missing clones are a known gap in these copies; in checked studies unresolved V genes cover under half, and the rest lacks a known reason. For this sample there are fewer than 200,000 clones; 82% appear just once. The ten largest clones represent roughly 20% of the sample. The specimen sequenced was PBMCs or T cells enriched from blood (not recorded which). The receptors stem from a man aged 55 to 70 who had recovered from COVID-19.

The CDR3 reads CASSLVSGAQYF. The CDR3 DNA is TGTGCCAGCAGTCTCGTCTCCGGGGCCCAGTACTTC. The J gene is TRBJ2-5, the V gene TRBV12-3 or TRBV12-4, with D possibly TRBD2 on 5 matching bases. CDR3 length equals 12 residues. V was clipped by 5 bases and J by 9 bases, with 13 bases between them.

In DNA form, the CDR3 reads TGTGCCAGTAGTATTGAGAGGGAAGGTCAGCCCCAGCATTTT. Encoded protein: CASSIEREGQPQHF. The V and J genes are TRBV19 and TRBJ1-5; D remains unclear. CDR1 and CDR2 (germline): LNHDA, SQIVND (reference sequence). Trimming pared 3 bases from V and 6 bases from J, leaving 12 bases between. This CDR3 contains 14 residues.

The DNA for the CDR3 is TGTGCCAGCAGCCCTACCAGGGGGACCGTCGGCGAGCAGTACTTC. This sequence encodes CASSPTRGTVGEQYF. V is TRBV4-2 and J is TRBJ2-7; 7 nucleotides agree with TRBD1. Losses at the gene ends were 4 bases for V and 6 bases for J; bases not matched to a gene: 12. In germline, CDR1 is LGHNA, CDR2 YNFKEQ. The CDR3 runs to 15 residues.

The chain is built from TRBV28 and TRBJ2-1, with 12 nucleotides matching TRBD2. The CDR3 length is 16 residues. Germline trimming cut 3 bases from V and 8 bases from J; bases unmatched to any gene: 8. Germline values: CDR1 MDHEN, CDR2 SYDVKM. CDR3 region: CASSFRPSGRDDEQFF. The CDR3 DNA is TGTGCCAGCAGTTTCCGGCCTAGCGGGAGGGATGATGAGCAGTTCTTC.

This clone was detected only once. The chain couples TRBV5-1 to TRBJ2-1; D remains ambiguous. Germline values: CDR1 SGHRS, CDR2 YFSETQ. The V and J ends lost 0 bases and 15 bases respectively, with 16 bases between them. The length of the CDR3 is 13 residues. The CDR3: CASSLGPRGSWFF. The DNA of the CDR3 is TGCGCCAGCAGCTTGGGCCCTCGAGGATCCTGGTTCTTC. The complete variable domain, with remaining parts taken from reference TRBV5-1 and TRBJ2-1, reads KAGVTQTPRYLIKTRGQQVTLSCSPISGHRSVSWYQQTPGQGLQFLFEYFSETQRNKGNFPGRFSGRQFSNSRSEMNVSTLELGDSALYLCASSLGPRGSWFFGPGTRLTVL.

This clone showed up just once. The CDR3 loop is CASSFLIRLGTGELFF. For the CDR3, the DNA is TGTGCCAGCAGCTTCCTAATCAGACTTGGCACCGGGGAGCTGTTTTTT. This sequence joins TRBV7-9 and TRBJ2-2; D not certain. Germline CDR1 is SEHNR and CDR2 is FQNEAQ (reference sequence). The CDR3 is 16 residues long. V lost 3 bases, J lost 4 bases, and 15 bases lay in between.

CDR3 amino acids: CASTGLAGGLETQYF. CDR3 nucleotides: TGTGCCAGCACCGGACTAGCGGGGGGTCTGGAGACCCAGTACTTC. The chain employs TRBV28 and TRBJ2-5; TRBD2 aligns across 14 bases. V gave up 7 bases and J gave up 5 bases; unmatched junction bases: 6. Looked up from germline, CDR1 is MDHEN and CDR2 is SYDVKM. CDR3 size: 15 residues.

The chain carries TRBV3-1 (or the pseudogene TRBV3-2) and TRBJ1-2; no reliable D call. The V gene lost 0 bases and the J gene lost 8 bases, with 22 bases spanning the gap. The CDR3 has 17 amino acids. In germline, CDR1 is LGHDT, CDR2 YNNKEL (reference sequence). CDR3 amino acids: CASSQDGTRPSGKGYTF. The CDR3 nucleotides are TGTGCCAGCAGCCAAGATGGCACCCGACCGTCCGGGAAAGGCTACACCTTC.

The chain is built from TRBV3-1 (or the pseudogene TRBV3-2) and TRBJ1-4; D may be TRBD1 (5 bases). Germline values: CDR1 LGHDT, CDR2 YNNKEL (reference sequence). The length of the CDR3 is 14 residues. V shed 1 base and J shed 7 bases, with 10 bases lying between them. CDR3 DNA sequence: TGTGCCAGCAGCCAAGTGCAGGGAGGTGAAAAACTGTTTTTT. This translates into CASSQVQGGEKLFF.

The chain recombines TRBV2 with TRBJ1-6; tentatively, D is TRBD1 (6 bases). Trimming removed 10 bases at V and 10 bases at J, with 23 bases between. The CDR3 loop spans 15 amino acids. Germline V gene sequence: CDR1 SNHLY, CDR2 FYNNEI. CDR3 in amino acids: CATTLGGGDWSPLHF. The CDR3 DNA follows: TGTGCCACCACCCTCGGAGGGGGGGACTGGTCACCCCTCCACTTT.

The V call is TRBV11-2, the J call TRBJ2-7; D not resolved. CDR1 SGHAT and CDR2 FQNNGV come from the germline V gene. V dropped 1 base and J dropped 4 bases, with 8 bases sitting between them. The CDR3 has 13 residues. The CDR3 DNA reads as TGTGCCAGCAGCTTAGGAGTTTTTTACGAGCAGTACTTC. Amino acid sequence: CASSLGVFYEQYF.

The gene calls are TRBV4-1 and TRBJ2-7; TRBD2 might be the D (6 bases). The germline V gene has CDR1 MGHRA and CDR2 YSYEKL. This CDR3 has 14 residues. The V end was cut by 4 bases, the J end by 3 bases, with 13 bases between. Here the CDR3 reads CASSPLADLYEQYF. DNA for the CDR3: TGCGCCAGCAGCCCGTTAGCGGACCTCTACGAGCAGTACTTC.

This chain connects TRBV6-6 to TRBJ2-7; tentatively, D is TRBD1 (5 bases). With 3 bases removed from V and 2 bases from J, the gap between germline ends came to 17 bases. Germline CDR1 is MNHNY and CDR2 is SVGAGI (reference sequence). This CDR3 contains 16 residues. The CDR3 nucleotides read TGTGCCAGCAGTTATCTTGGGGCAGGCTACACCTACGAGCAGTACTTC. It yields the protein CASSYLGAGYTYEQYF.

The chain carries TRBV2 and TRBJ1-4; a possible D gene is TRBD1 (5 bases). Germline V gene sequence: CDR1 SNHLY, CDR2 FYNNEI. The CDR3 runs 15 residues. Trimming took off 1 base at V and 2 bases at J, with 8 bases between the two ends. CDR3 DNA sequence: TGTGCCAGCAGTGAAGAGGGGTGGACTAATGAAAAACTGTTTTTT. Translation gives CASSEEGWTNEKLFF.

This clone was seen more than once but under ten times. The chain combines TRBV5-1 with TRBJ2-7; 9 bases map to TRBD2. V gave up 1 base and J gave up 4 bases; unmatched junction bases: 3. Germline CDR1 SGHRS, CDR2 YFSETQ. The CDR3 loop spans 14 amino acids. CDR3 in amino acids: CASSLSLAGYEQYF. The DNA of the CDR3 is TGCGCCAGCAGCTTGTCTCTAGCGGGGTACGAGCAGTACTTC.

The J gene is TRBJ2-5, the V gene TRBV5-1; tentatively, D is TRBD2 (5 bases). Germline-derived CDR1 and CDR2 are SGHRS and YFSETQ. The CDR3 has 16 amino acids. Trimming pared 6 bases from V and 1 base from J, leaving 19 bases between. CDR3 sequence: CASKQNAYGGQETQYF. The CDR3 region has the DNA TGCGCCAGCAAACAAAATGCATATGGAGGCCAAGAGACCCAGTACTTC.

This rearrangement joins TRBV5-1 to TRBJ1-5; weak D call: TRBD1 (5 bases). V dropped 0 bases and J dropped 6 bases, with 10 bases sitting between them. There are 14 residues in the CDR3. The germline V gene encodes CDR1 SGHRS and CDR2 YFSETQ. CDR3 in DNA: TGCGCCAGCAGCTTGGATGGGAGGGGTCAGCCCCAGCATTTT. Translating it yields CASSLDGRGQPQHF.

This clone showed up just a few times. This chain uses TRBV18 with TRBJ1-6, with TRBD1 matching over 7 bases. After removal of 2 bases from V and 9 bases from J, the junction contained 10 bases not matched to a gene. In germline, CDR1 is KGHSH, CDR2 LQKENI. This CDR3 has 16 residues. CDR3 bases: TGTGCCAGCTCACCAAATGGACAGGCAGCCCGTTCACCCCTCCACTTT. This encodes CASSPNGQAARSPLHF.

J is TRBJ2-3 and V is TRBV7-9; 7 positions agree with TRBD2. In germline, CDR1 is SEHNR, CDR2 FQNEAQ (reference sequence). The length of the CDR3 is 17 residues. Trimming took 1 base from V and 2 from J; bases not matched to a gene: 9. CDR3 nucleotide sequence: TGTGCCAGCAGCTTAGGCCACTCGGGGGGTTTCACAGATACGCAGTATTTT. This encodes CASSLGHSGGFTDTQYF.

The chain joins TRBV5-4 to TRBJ1-6; unclear D gene. Germline V gene data show CDR1 as SGHNT and CDR2 as YYREEE (reference sequence). V lost 5 bases, J lost 7 bases, and 7 bases lay in between. The CDR3 sequence is 12 residues long. The CDR3 spells CASSQQNSPLHF. The CDR3 DNA reads TGTGCCAGCAGTCAACAGAATTCACCCCTCCACTTT.

The chain is built from TRBV5-1 and TRBJ2-3; 8 nucleotides line up with TRBD1. V was pared by 0 bases and J by 2 bases, with 2 bases of the junction left unmatched. The CDR3 runs to 15 residues. Germline lookup yields CDR1 SGHRS and CDR2 YFSETQ. CDR3 loop: CASSLEGQDTDTQYF. CDR3 in DNA: TGCGCCAGCAGCTTGGAGGGACAGGACACAGATACGCAGTATTTT.

V is TRBV5-1 and J is TRBJ2-1, with 11 bases aligning to TRBD2. V gave up 3 bases and J gave up 7 bases; unmatched junction bases: 6. Germline CDR1 SGHRS, CDR2 YFSETQ. The CDR3 spans 15 residues. CDR3 coding DNA: TGCGCCAGCAGCTGGGCTAGCGGGAGGATGAATGAGCAGTTCTTC. Translated: CASSWASGRMNEQFF. Looking up the rest from reference TRBV5-1 and TRBJ2-1 gives the full variable domain: KAGVTQTPRYLIKTRGQQVTLSCSPISGHRSVSWYQQTPGQGLQFLFEYFSETQRNKGNFPGRFSGRQFSNSRSEMNVSTLELGDSALYLCASSWASGRMNEQFFGPGTRLTVL.

The rearrangement links TRBV13 to TRBJ1-6; D uncertain. The CDR3 totals 15 residues. Germline V gene lookup returns CDR1 PRHDT and CDR2 FYEKMQ (reference sequence). Trimming took 3 bases from V and 2 from J, leaving 8 bases between them. CDR3 in DNA: TGTGCCAGCAGCTTGCGAGGGCCCTATAATTCACCCCTCCACTTT. It codes for CASSLRGPYNSPLHF.

The V and J genes are TRBV5-4 and TRBJ2-1, with 8 positions matching TRBD2. CDR1 SGHNT and CDR2 YYREEE come from the germline V gene (reference sequence). Trimming cost V 1 base and J 7 bases; bases outside gene matches: 4. This CDR3 comprises 14 residues. The CDR3 protein is CASSLPGGRNEQFF. Here the CDR3 DNA reads TGTGCCAGCAGCTTGCCGGGGGGGCGTAATGAGCAGTTCTTC.

In this sample, this clone turned up a few times. The gene calls are TRBV28 and TRBJ1-1; 9 bases map to TRBD1. Looked up from germline, CDR1 is MDHEN and CDR2 is SYDVKM. The CDR3 length is 15 residues. J was trimmed by 2 bases and V by 3 bases; bases with no gene match: 4. The CDR3 spells CASSFGTGLNTEAFF. The DNA for the CDR3 is TGTGCCAGCAGTTTTGGGACAGGGCTCAACACTGAAGCTTTCTTT.

This clone was counted many times. The chain has TRBV7-6 and TRBJ2-1; 13 nucleotides align to TRBD2. V dropped 2 bases and J dropped 7; count of bases not matched to a gene: 5. This CDR3 has 16 residues. The germline V gene has CDR1 SGHVS and CDR2 FNYEAQ. The CDR3 reads CASSLTGTSGKNEQFF. In DNA, the CDR3 is TGTGCCAGCAGCTTAACCGGGACTAGCGGGAAAAATGAGCAGTTCTTC.

J is TRBJ2-1 and V is TRBV5-1; D not resolved. CDR1 and CDR2 (germline): SGHRS, YFSETQ. V gave up 4 bases and J gave up 8 bases, with 10 bases separating them. The CDR3 totals 12 residues. CDR3 nucleotide sequence: TGCGCCAGCAGCACAGAGTGGGATGAGCAGTTCTTC. It codes for CASSTEWDEQFF.